These T cell receptor beta chains were read from a single sample in a study of blood T cell repertoires in COVID-19. The repertoire was sequenced with immunoSEQ multiplex PCR; TCRdb's copy has only in-frame clones and lacks some. Among under 85,000 clones listed, around four fifths were seen once. The specimen was peripheral blood. Every receptor here comes from an elderly man with active or convalescent COVID-19. Both conserved end residues are part of each CDR3. The D gene is left open where the match is weak. Size values are once, few and many counts, or a class for expanded clones, and some rows have none.

TRBJ2-3 | TRBV19 | - | TRBD2 | TGTGCCAGCCGAGCGAGGGGAGGGGATACGCAGTATTTT | CASRARGGDTQYF
TRBJ1-2 | TRBV10-1 | - | TRBD1 | TGCGCCAGCAGTGAGGGGACAGGCCCTAACTATGGCTACACCTTC | CASSEGTGPNYGYTF
TRBJ1-5 | TRBV19 | - | TRBD1 | TGTGCCAGTAGTATCCGACAGGGGGGATTGCCCCAGCATTTT | CASSIRQGGLPQHF
TRBJ2-7 | TRBV5-6 | - | - | TGTGCCAGTTTCGTGGGGCGAACATCCTACGAGCAGTACTTC | CASFVGRTSYEQYF
TRBJ2-1 | TRBV3-1/TRBV3-2 | - | TRBD2 | TGTGCCAGCAGCCAAAGGGCTAGCGGGGGGCCCATGGATGAGCAGTTCTTC | CASSQRASGGPMDEQFF
TRBJ2-7 | TRBV28 | - | - | TGTGCCAGCGGAGGATCGGGGTACCCCTACGAGCAGTACTTC | CASGGSGYPYEQYF
TRBJ1-1 | TRBV5-4 | - | - | TGTGCCAGCAGCTTGTACGTCGGGACTGCTGAAGCTTTCTTT | CASSLYVGTAEAFF
TRBJ1-5 | TRBV6-2/TRBV6-3 | few | - | TGTGCCAGCAGTTACTCAGAAGGGGATAGCAATCAGCCCCAGCATTTT | CASSYSEGDSNQPQHF
TRBJ2-5 | TRBV2 | - | - | TGTGCCAGCAGTAGAGACAAAGGAGAGACCCAGTACTTC | CASSRDKGETQYF
TRBJ2-2 | TRBV18 | - | - | TGTGCCAGCTCAGGGACATCGACGAACACCGGGGAGCTGTTTTTT | CASSGTSTNTGELFF
TRBJ1-1 | TRBV7-3 | - | - | TGTGCCAGCAGAAGCGGACCCAACACTGAAGCTTTCTTT | CASRSGPNTEAFF